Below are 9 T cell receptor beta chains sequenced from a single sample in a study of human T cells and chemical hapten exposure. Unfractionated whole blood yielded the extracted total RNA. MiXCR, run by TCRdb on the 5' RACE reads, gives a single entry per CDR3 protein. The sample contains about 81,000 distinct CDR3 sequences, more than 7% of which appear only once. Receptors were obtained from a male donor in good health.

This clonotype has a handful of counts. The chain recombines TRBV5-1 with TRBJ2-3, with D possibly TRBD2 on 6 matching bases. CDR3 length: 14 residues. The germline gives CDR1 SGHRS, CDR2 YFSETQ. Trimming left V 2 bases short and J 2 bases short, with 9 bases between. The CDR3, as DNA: TGCGCCAGCAGCTTCGGGACTTACACAGATACGCAGTATTTT. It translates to CASSFGTYTDTQYF.

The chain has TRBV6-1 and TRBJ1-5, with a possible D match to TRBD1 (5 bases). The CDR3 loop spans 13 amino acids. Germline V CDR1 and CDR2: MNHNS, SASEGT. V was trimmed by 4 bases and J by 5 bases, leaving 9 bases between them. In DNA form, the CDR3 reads TGTGCCAGCAGTGGGGACGGCGATCAGCCCCAGCATTTT. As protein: CASSGDGDQPQHF.

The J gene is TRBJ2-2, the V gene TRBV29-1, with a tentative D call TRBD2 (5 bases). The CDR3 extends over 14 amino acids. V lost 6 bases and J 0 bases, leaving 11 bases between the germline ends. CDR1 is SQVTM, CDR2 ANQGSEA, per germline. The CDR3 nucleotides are TGCAGCGTGTGGGGAGAATCGAACACCGGGGAGCTGTTTTTT. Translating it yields CSVWGESNTGELFF.

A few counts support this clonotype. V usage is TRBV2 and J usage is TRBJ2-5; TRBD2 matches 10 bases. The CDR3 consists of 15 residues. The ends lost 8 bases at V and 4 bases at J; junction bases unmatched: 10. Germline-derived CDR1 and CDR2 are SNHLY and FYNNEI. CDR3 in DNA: TGTGCCAGCTCGTCCGGGCTAGCGGGAGTAGAGACCCAGTACTTC. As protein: CASSSGLAGVETQYF.

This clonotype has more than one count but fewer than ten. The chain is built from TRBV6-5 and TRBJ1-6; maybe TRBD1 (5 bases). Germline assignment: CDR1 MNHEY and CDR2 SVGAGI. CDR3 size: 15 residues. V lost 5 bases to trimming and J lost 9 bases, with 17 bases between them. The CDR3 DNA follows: TGTGCCAGCAGTCAGACCCAAGAGGGGCTTTCACCCCTCCACTTT. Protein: CASSQTQEGLSPLHF.

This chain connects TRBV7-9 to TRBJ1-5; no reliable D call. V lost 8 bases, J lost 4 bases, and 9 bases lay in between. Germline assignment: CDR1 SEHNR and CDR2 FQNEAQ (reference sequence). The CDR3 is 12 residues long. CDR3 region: CASCWQNQPQHF. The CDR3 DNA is TGTGCCAGCTGTTGGCAAAATCAGCCCCAGCATTTT.

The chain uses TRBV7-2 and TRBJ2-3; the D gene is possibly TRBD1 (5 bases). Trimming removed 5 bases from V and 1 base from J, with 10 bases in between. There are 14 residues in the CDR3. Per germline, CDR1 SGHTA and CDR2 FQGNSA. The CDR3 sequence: CASSPPGCTDTQYF. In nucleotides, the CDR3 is TGTGCCAGCAGCCCTCCAGGGTGCACAGATACGCAGTATTTT.

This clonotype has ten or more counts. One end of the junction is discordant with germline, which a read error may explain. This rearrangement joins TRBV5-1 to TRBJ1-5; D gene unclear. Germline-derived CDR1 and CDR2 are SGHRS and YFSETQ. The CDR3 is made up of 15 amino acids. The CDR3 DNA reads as TGTGCCAGCAGCTTGGACGGATATAGCAATCAGCCCCAGCATTTT. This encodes CASSLDGYSNQPQHF.

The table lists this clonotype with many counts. The CDR3 region is CSAPPLVSDTQYF. The DNA for the CDR3 is TGCAGTGCACCACCCCTAGTCTCAGATACGCAGTATTTT. The J gene is TRBJ2-3, the V gene TRBV20-1, with D unresolved. The CDR3 is 13 amino acids. The germline V gene has CDR1 DFQATT and CDR2 SNEGSKA (reference sequence). The V gene lost 6 bases and the J gene lost 4 bases, with 14 bases spanning the gap.